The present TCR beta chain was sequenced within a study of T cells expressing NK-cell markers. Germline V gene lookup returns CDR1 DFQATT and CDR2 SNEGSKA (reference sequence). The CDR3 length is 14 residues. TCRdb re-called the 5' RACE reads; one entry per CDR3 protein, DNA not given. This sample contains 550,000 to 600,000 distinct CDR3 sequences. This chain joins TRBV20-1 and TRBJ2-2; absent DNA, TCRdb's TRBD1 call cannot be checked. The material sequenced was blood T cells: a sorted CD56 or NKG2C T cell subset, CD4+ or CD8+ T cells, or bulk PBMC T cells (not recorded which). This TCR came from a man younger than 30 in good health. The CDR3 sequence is CSASDRGGSLELFF.